Following are 18 T cell receptor beta chains from one sample sequenced in a study of cytomegalovirus exposure and HLA in healthy donors. The study ran its PCR with 60 Vbeta and 13 Jbeta primers. Clones were read by immunoSEQ multiplex PCR, and TCRdb kept only the in-frame ones, dropping some. The data contain approximately 140,000 clones, 80% of them singletons. Material for sequencing was PBMCs. These receptors were taken from a woman in her thirties or forties in good health and CMV-seronegative.

This clone was picked up one time. No DNA is shown, since the ends of the CDR3 on it are uncertain; the CDR3 is the one TCRdb lists. The chain couples TRBV7-9 to TRBJ2-1; the tabulated D call, TRBD1, remains unverified against the DNA. The CDR3 comprises 12 residues, both ends counted. Germline V gene data show CDR1 as SEHNR and CDR2 as FQNEAQ (reference sequence). The CDR3 here is CASSLWGTGSLF.

To note about this clone: The junction departs from germline at one end; a sequencing error may be responsible. CDR3 residues: CAISEGLDYGYPF. Written as DNA, the CDR3 is TGTGCCATCAGCGAGGGGCTCGACTATGGCTACCCCTTC. The chain is built from TRBV10-3 and TRBJ1-2; tentatively, D is TRBD1 (5 bases). Germline assignment: CDR1 ENHRY and CDR2 SYGVKD. The CDR3 runs 13 residues.

The chain combines TRBV2 with TRBJ2-7; D may be TRBD2 (6 bases). Germline values: CDR1 SNHLY, CDR2 FYNNEI. With 6 bases removed from V and 1 base from J, the gap between germline ends came to 7 bases. The CDR3 covers 12 residues. The CDR3 nucleotides read TGTGCCAGCAGGGGGGGTTCCTACGAGCAGTACTTC. It translates to CASRGGSYEQYF.

This chain connects TRBV9 to TRBJ2-7, with D maybe TRBD1 (6 bases). The CDR3 length is 14 residues. V was pared by 0 bases and J by 3 bases, with 10 bases between. Per the germline V gene, CDR1 is SGDLS and CDR2 is YYNGEE. The CDR3 nucleotides are TGTGCCAGCAGCGTAGATCCAGGGGACTACGAGCAGTACTTC. This sequence encodes CASSVDPGDYEQYF.

The chain carries TRBV5-6 and TRBJ2-7; 11 nucleotides match TRBD2. Germline-derived CDR1 and CDR2 are SGHDT and YYEEEE. This CDR3 comprises 18 residues. J lost 0 bases, V lost 1 base, and 9 bases had no gene match. CDR3 sequence (DNA): TGTGCCAGCAGCTTGCGGCTAGCGGGAGGACTGAGCTCCTACGAGCAGTACTTC. Translation gives CASSLRLAGGLSSYEQYF.

V is TRBV6-6 and J is TRBJ1-2; D is ambiguous. V gave up 6 bases and J gave up 4 bases, with 18 bases separating them. This CDR3 has 15 residues. The germline gives CDR1 MNHNY, CDR2 SVGAGI (reference sequence). This CDR3 is CASRTPEVQVYGYTF. CDR3 bases: TGTGCCAGCAGAACCCCGGAGGTTCAGGTCTATGGCTACACCTTC.

This clone has just a few counts. The V gene is TRBV19, the J gene TRBJ2-1; D possibly corresponds to TRBD1 (6 bases). V was shortened by 4 bases and J by 6 bases, with 16 bases between the two germline ends. The CDR3 runs 15 residues. From germline, CDR1 is LNHDA and CDR2 SQIVND (reference sequence). CDR3 sequence: CASSTSADSFNEQFF. CDR3 coding DNA: TGTGCCAGTAGTACCTCGGCGGACAGTTTCAATGAGCAGTTCTTC. The complete variable domain, with remaining parts taken from reference TRBV19 and TRBJ2-1, reads DGGITQSPKYLFRKEGQNVTLSCEQNLNHDAMYWYRQDPGQGLRLIYYSQIVNDFQKGDIAEGYSVSREKKESFPLTVTSAQKNPTAFYLCASSTSADSFNEQFFGPGTRLTVL.

The chain joins TRBV7-6 to TRBJ2-3, with D unresolved. The CDR3 has 15 amino acids. Germline loops: CDR1 SGHVS, CDR2 FNYEAQ. With 1 base removed from V and 0 bases from J, the gap between germline ends came to 8 bases. The CDR3 DNA sequence: TGTGCCAGCAGCTTAGGGCAGGTTAGCACAGATACGCAGTATTTT. This sequence encodes CASSLGQVSTDTQYF.

This rearrangement joins TRBV4-3 to TRBJ2-2; TRBD2 matches 8 bases. V shed 0 bases and J 4 bases; nucleotides not matched to a gene: 7. This CDR3 has 17 residues. The germline V gene encodes CDR1 LGHNA and CDR2 YSLEER. The CDR3 sequence: CASSQDRSGRGTGELFF. CDR3 sequence (DNA): TGCGCCAGCAGCCAAGATCGCAGCGGGAGAGGCACCGGGGAGCTGTTTTTT.

The CDR3 region has the DNA TGTGCCAGCAGCGAGGCCTTTTTTGCTGAAGCTTTCTTT. The encoded protein is CASSEAFFAEAFF. The genes are TRBV7-8 and TRBJ1-1; the D is unclear. Germline V gene sequence: CDR1 SGHVS, CDR2 FQNEAQ. This CDR3 is built from 13 residues. Trimming cost V 5 bases and J 6 bases, with 13 bases left between them.

The V and J genes are TRBV5-4 and TRBJ1-2; D is possibly TRBD1 (6 bases). This CDR3 contains 16 residues. V lost 0 bases and J 0 bases, leaving 12 bases between the germline ends. CDR1 is SGHNT and CDR2 is YYREEE in the germline V gene (reference sequence). In DNA form, the CDR3 reads TGTGCCAGCAGCTTGGGGGGGACACTGTCTAACTATGGCTACACCTTC. Its translation is CASSLGGTLSNYGYTF. Drawing the rest from reference TRBV5-4 and TRBJ1-2, the complete variable domain is ETGVTQSPTHLIKTRGQQVTLRCSSQSGHNTVSWYQQALGQGPQFIFQYYREEENGRGNFPPRFSGLQFPNYSSELNVNALELDDSALYLCASSLGGTLSNYGYTFGSGTRLTVV.

The count of this clone is one. The CDR3 coding sequence is TGTGCCAGCAGATTGGACAGGCTTAGCAATCAGCCCCAGCATTTT. This sequence encodes CASRLDRLSNQPQHF. V and J are TRBV6-1 and TRBJ1-5; 7 nucleotides match TRBD1. Germline V lookup: CDR1 MNHNS, CDR2 SASEGT. The CDR3 contains 15 residues. Losses at the gene ends were 6 bases for V and 0 bases for J; bases not matched to a gene: 5.

The genes are TRBV6-1 and TRBJ2-7; TRBD1 aligns across 10 bases. This CDR3 has 13 amino acids. The germline V gene encodes CDR1 MNHNS and CDR2 SASEGT. V lost 6 bases and J lost 4; bases outside the gene matches: 3. In DNA form, the CDR3 reads TGTGCCAGCAGGCCGGGACAGGGGTACGAGCAGTACTTC. Its translation is CASRPGQGYEQYF.

This clone was counted between two and nine times. V is TRBV9 and J is TRBJ1-1, with a tentative D call TRBD1 (5 bases). V was clipped by 4 bases and J by 8 bases, with 21 bases between them. The CDR3 runs 15 residues. The germline V gene encodes CDR1 SGDLS and CDR2 YYNGEE. CDR3 nucleotide sequence: TGTGCCAGCAGCCCGAGCCCGGACACGTACTCGGAAGCTTTCTTT. Its translation is CASSPSPDTYSEAFF.

The chain recombines TRBV7-8 with TRBJ2-7; D might be TRBD2 (6 bases). The ends were cut back, 5 bases at V and 3 bases at J, with 14 bases in the middle. The CDR3 spans 14 residues. Germline-derived CDR1 and CDR2 are SGHVS and FQNEAQ. This CDR3 reads CASSPRRGGYEQYF. DNA for the CDR3: TGTGCCAGCAGCCCAAGGAGGGGAGGCTACGAGCAGTACTTC.

This clone showed up just once. The chain has TRBV7-3 and TRBJ1-1; D remains ambiguous. Germline V gene sequence: CDR1 SGHTA, CDR2 FQGTGA. The CDR3 length is 15 residues. V lost 5 bases, J lost 1 base, and 14 bases lay in between. The DNA of the CDR3 is TGTGCCAGCAGCCGCATGGCGGGGTCGAACACTGAAGCTTTCTTT. Its translation is CASSRMAGSNTEAFF.

The chain couples TRBV13 to TRBJ2-4, with a weak D call TRBD1 (5 bases). The V gene's germline CDR1 is PRHDT and CDR2 FYEKMQ (reference sequence). Trimming removed 3 bases at V and 0 bases at J, with 21 bases between. CDR3 size: 19 residues. CDR3 sequence: CASSLKDPQVPLAKNIQYF. The CDR3 bases are TGTGCCAGCAGCTTGAAGGACCCACAGGTGCCACTAGCCAAAAACATTCAGTACTTC.

V usage is TRBV9 and J usage is TRBJ2-3; 15 nucleotides match TRBD2. Losses at the gene ends were 0 bases for V and 2 bases for J; bases not matched to a gene: 7. This CDR3 has 19 amino acids. Germline V CDR1 and CDR2: SGDLS, YYNGEE. The CDR3 sequence is CASSVVDGLAGGSTDTQYF. The CDR3 nucleotides read TGTGCCAGCAGCGTAGTAGACGGACTAGCGGGAGGGTCCACAGATACGCAGTATTTT.